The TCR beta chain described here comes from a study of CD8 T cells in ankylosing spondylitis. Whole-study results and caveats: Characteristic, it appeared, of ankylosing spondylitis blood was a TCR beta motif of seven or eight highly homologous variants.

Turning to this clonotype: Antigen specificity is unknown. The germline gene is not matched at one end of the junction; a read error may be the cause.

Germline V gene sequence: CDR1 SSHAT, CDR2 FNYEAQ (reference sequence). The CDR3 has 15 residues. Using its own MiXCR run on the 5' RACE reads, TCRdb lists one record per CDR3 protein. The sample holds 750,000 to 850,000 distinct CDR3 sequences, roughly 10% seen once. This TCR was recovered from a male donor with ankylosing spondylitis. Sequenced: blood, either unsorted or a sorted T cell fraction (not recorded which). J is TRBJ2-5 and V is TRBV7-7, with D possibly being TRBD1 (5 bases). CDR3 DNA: TGTGCTAGCAGCTTAGTCCCGGGCAGGGAAGGGACCCAGTACTTC. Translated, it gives CASSLVPGREGTQYF.